Sequencing of this T cell receptor beta chain was carried out in a study of blood T cell repertoires in COVID-19. Sequencing used immunoSEQ multiplex PCR; TCRdb keeps in-frame clones, though not all of them. The sample gives 40,000 or so clones, more than 85% of which show up once; around 2% is in the top ten. This clone was detected once. The sample comprised peripheral blood. This TCR was sampled from a man aged 50 to 59 with active COVID-19.

CDR3 loop: CASSVQGVRDQPQHF. CDR3 in DNA: TGTGCCAGCAGCGTCCAGGGGGTGCGGGATCAGCCCCAGCATTTT. The V call is TRBV9, the J call TRBJ1-5; 7 positions match TRBD1. Germline CDR1 reads SGDLS; CDR2 reads YYNGEE. V was clipped by 2 bases and J by 5 bases; unmatched bases: 7. The CDR3 length is 15 residues.